This T cell receptor (beta chain) originates from a study of identical twins. Overall study results and limits: Invariant MAIT and iNKT cells are populations that could partly confound zero-insertion analyses. Cross-sectional statistical analysis, not tracking of the same donors, underpinned the conclusions. Excess sharing between twins was weaker in beta out-of-frame sequences.

There were only healthy Caucasians among the donors. The CDR3 totals 15 residues. There are a few counts of this clonotype. Its antigen is as yet unknown. Each CDR3 protein gets one entry after TCRdb re-called the 5' RACE reads with MiXCR. The sample consists of just under 650,000 distinct CDR3 sequences, roughly 7.1% of them appearing once. In addition, the sample was reused for a study of yellow fever vaccine responses in identical twins.

The sample taken for sequencing was PBMCs. The chain links TRBV21-1 to TRBJ2-7. TRBV21-1 is noted as a pseudogene. The clonotype was recovered from a woman aged 18-29 years in good health. CDR3 in amino acids: CASSKARGTPYEQYV. DNA of the CDR3: TGTGCCAGCAGCAAAGCTCGGGGGACTCCCTACGAGCAGTACGTC.